The rows below give T cell receptor beta chains drawn from one sample of a study of human CD4 T cells and Enterobacteriaceae. Using immunoSEQ multiplex PCR, the repertoire was profiled, and TCRdb retains in-frame clones only, with some absent. The sample records around 26,000 clones, roughly 80% being singletons. Sequenced input: memory CD4+ T cells from blood. These receptors originate from a human donor in good health. The CDR3 runs from the conserved cysteine through the conserved F or W. Fields, in order: J gene, V gene, clone size, CDR3 length, D gene, CDR3 protein, CDR3 DNA. A D gene is named only where the DNA matches it firmly. A clone size is listed for some rows: how often the clone was seen (once, few, many), or a class if it is expanded.

J: TRBJ1-1
V: TRBV20-1
size: -
length: 11
D: -
CDR3: CRKDSNTEAFF
DNA: TGCAGGAAGGACAGCAACACTGAAGCTTTCTTT

J: TRBJ1-2
V: TRBV11-2
size: -
length: 16
D: TRBD1
CDR3: CASRPMGQGISYGYTF
DNA: TGTGCCAGCCGACCCATGGGACAGGGGATTAGCTATGGCTACACCTTC

J: TRBJ2-1
V: TRBV19
size: -
length: 14
D: TRBD1
CDR3: CASSMGTGQGEQFF
DNA: TGTGCCAGTAGTATGGGGACAGGGCAGGGTGAGCAGTTCTTC

J: TRBJ1-4
V: TRBV11-2
size: -
length: 18
D: -
CDR3: CASSWGVPAQTTNEKLFF
DNA: TGTGCCAGCAGCTGGGGTGTGCCCGCACAGACCACTAATGAAAAACTGTTTTTT

J: TRBJ2-3
V: TRBV2
size: -
length: 16
D: -
CDR3: CASSLNGGGPTDTQYF
DNA: TGTGCCAGCAGTCTTAATGGGGGGGGGCCAACAGATACGCAGTATTTT

J: TRBJ1-1
V: TRBV10-1
size: -
length: 13
D: -
CDR3: CASSDLTGFEAFF
DNA: TGCGCCAGCAGTGATTTGACAGGCTTTGAAGCTTTCTTT

J: TRBJ2-7
V: TRBV18
size: medium-sized
length: 13
D: -
CDR3: CASSPRLDEEQYF
DNA: TGTGCCAGCTCACCACGTTTGGACGAGGAGCAGTACTTC

J: TRBJ1-2
V: TRBV2
size: -
length: 13
D: -
CDR3: CASSVEGTGGYTF
DNA: TGTGCCAGCAGTGTTGAGGGGACGGGGGGCTACACCTTC

J: TRBJ2-1
V: TRBV5-1
size: -
length: 17
D: -
CDR3: CASSLELRARMGNEQFF
DNA: TGCGCCAGCAGCTTGGAACTCCGCGCCAGAATGGGCAATGAGCAGTTCTTC

J: TRBJ1-5
V: TRBV7-9
size: -
length: 13
D: -
CDR3: CASSLDGVQPQHF
DNA: TGTGCCAGCAGCTTAGATGGGGTGCAGCCCCAGCATTTT

J: TRBJ1-2
V: TRBV30
size: -
length: 15
D: TRBD1
CDR3: CAWTLSTGGAGGYTF
DNA: TGTGCCTGGACCCTATCTACAGGGGGCGCTGGGGGCTACACCTTC

J: TRBJ2-5
V: TRBV28
size: -
length: 13
D: -
CDR3: CASRPTSLETQYF
DNA: TGTGCCAGCAGACCCACTAGCTTGGAGACCCAGTACTTC

J: TRBJ1-6
V: TRBV2
size: -
length: 14
D: -
CDR3: CASSVTGVNSPLHF
DNA: TGTGCCAGCAGTGTTACAGGTGTTAATTCACCCCTCCACTTT

J: TRBJ2-7
V: TRBV2
size: -
length: 14
D: -
CDR3: CASSENRVGNEQYF
DNA: TGTGCCAGCAGTGAAAACAGGGTCGGCAACGAGCAGTACTTC

J: TRBJ2-7
V: TRBV4-1
size: -
length: 16
D: -
CDR3: CASSQDLGGRDYEQYF
DNA: TGCGCCAGCAGCCAAGATCTGGGCGGTCGGGACTACGAGCAGTACTTC

J: TRBJ1-5
V: TRBV21-1
size: -
length: 16
D: -
CDR3: CASSKVKIRGNQPQHF
DNA: TGTGCCAGCAGCAAAGTCAAAATCAGGGGTAATCAGCCCCAGCATTTT

J: TRBJ1-1
V: TRBV27
size: -
length: 16
D: -
CDR3: CASSSQVGGGDTEAFF
DNA: TGTGCCAGCAGTTCCCAGGTCGGAGGGGGAGACACTGAAGCTTTCTTT

J: TRBJ1-1
V: TRBV2
size: -
length: 15
D: -
CDR3: CASSDPTVRITEAFF
DNA: TGTGCCAGCAGTGACCCGACAGTACGGATCACTGAAGCTTTCTTT

J: TRBJ2-5
V: TRBV5-4
size: -
length: 14
D: -
CDR3: CASSTETSNLAQYF
DNA: TGTGCCAGCAGCACGGAAACGTCTAATCTAGCCCAGTACTTC

J: TRBJ1-2
V: TRBV2
size: -
length: 14
D: -
CDR3: CASKGEITNYGYTF
DNA: TGTGCCAGCAAGGGGGAGATAACTAACTATGGCTACACCTTC

J: TRBJ1-2
V: TRBV6-1
size: -
length: 13
D: -
CDR3: CASSEALFYGYTF
DNA: TGTGCCAGCAGTGAAGCCCTATTCTATGGCTACACCTTC

J: TRBJ1-1
V: TRBV27
size: -
length: 13
D: TRBD1
CDR3: CASSLYDRGEAFF
DNA: TGTGCCAGCAGTCTCTACGACAGGGGAGAAGCTTTCTTT

J: TRBJ2-1
V: TRBV11-2
size: -
length: 19
D: TRBD2
CDR3: CASSLAPRGGTSGSNEQFF
DNA: TGTGCCAGCAGCTTAGCGCCCCGAGGGGGGACTAGCGGAAGCAATGAGCAGTTCTTC

J: TRBJ2-4
V: TRBV5-1
size: -
length: 17
D: TRBD2
CDR3: CASSTGTSGVAKNIQYF
DNA: TGCGCCAGCAGCACGGGGACTAGCGGGGTAGCCAAAAACATTCAGTACTTC

J: TRBJ2-3
V: TRBV19
size: -
length: 15
D: TRBD2
CDR3: CASSYSGSWTDTQYF
DNA: TGTGCCAGTAGCTATAGCGGGAGTTGGACAGATACGCAGTATTTT

J: TRBJ2-1
V: TRBV15
size: -
length: 16
D: TRBD2
CDR3: CATSRASGGAYNEQFF
DNA: TGTGCCACCAGCAGAGCAAGCGGGGGGGCCTACAATGAGCAGTTCTTC

J: TRBJ2-7
V: TRBV6-1
size: -
length: 16
D: TRBD2
CDR3: CASSALTSGRAYEQYF
DNA: TGTGCCAGCAGTGCGCTAACTAGCGGGAGGGCCTACGAGCAGTACTTC

J: TRBJ2-7
V: TRBV30
size: few
length: 13
D: -
CDR3: CAWKLLSSYEQYF
DNA: TGTGCCTGGAAACTGCTGAGCTCCTACGAGCAGTACTTC

J: TRBJ1-1
V: TRBV10-1
size: -
length: 15
D: -
CDR3: CASSESGSGERVAFF
DNA: TGCGCCAGCAGTGAGTCGGGGAGTGGGGAGAGAGTGGCTTTCTTT

J: TRBJ2-1
V: TRBV19
size: -
length: 14
D: TRBD2
CDR3: CASSPRGGRNEQFF
DNA: TGTGCCAGTAGTCCCCGGGGGGGGCGAAATGAGCAGTTCTTC

J: TRBJ2-2
V: TRBV19
size: few
length: 14
D: -
CDR3: CASSTTLNTGELFF
DNA: TGTGCCAGTAGTACCACTCTGAACACCGGGGAGCTGTTTTTT

J: TRBJ1-1
V: TRBV6-5
size: -
length: 14
D: -
CDR3: CASSYSRGGTEAFF
DNA: TGTGCCAGCAGTTACTCGAGGGGGGGTACTGAAGCTTTCTTT

J: TRBJ2-6
V: TRBV27
size: -
length: 15
D: -
CDR3: CASSLSFVGANVLTF
DNA: TGTGCCAGCAGTTTATCCTTCGTAGGGGCCAACGTCCTGACTTTC

J: TRBJ2-4
V: TRBV10-1
size: -
length: 15
D: TRBD1
CDR3: CASSADRVAKNIQYF
DNA: TGCGCCAGCAGTGCCGACAGGGTAGCCAAAAACATTCAGTACTTC

J: TRBJ2-7
V: TRBV19
size: -
length: 18
D: -
CDR3: CASRKLSFRQGGGYEQYF
DNA: TGTGCCAGTAGGAAACTTTCCTTCCGGCAGGGGGGAGGATACGAGCAGTACTTC

J: TRBJ1-5
V: TRBV11-2
size: -
length: 16
D: -
CDR3: CASSSGWGGSNQPQHF
DNA: TGTGCCAGCAGTTCCGGTTGGGGGGGTAGCAATCAGCCCCAGCATTTT

J: TRBJ2-3
V: TRBV11-1
size: -
length: 15
D: -
CDR3: CASNLGGFSTDTQYF
DNA: TGTGCCAGCAACTTAGGAGGCTTTAGCACAGATACGCAGTATTTT

J: TRBJ2-6
V: TRBV14
size: -
length: 16
D: -
CDR3: CASSQGSYSGANVLTF
DNA: TGTGCCAGCAGCCAAGGGTCATACTCTGGGGCCAACGTCCTGACTTTC

J: TRBJ1-2
V: TRBV4-1
size: -
length: 14
D: -
CDR3: CASERNQGRDGYTF
DNA: TGCGCCAGCGAGCGTAATCAGGGGAGGGATGGCTACACCTTC